This TCR beta chain was captured in a study of patients and donors after allogeneic stem cell transplantation. The CDR3 loop spans 15 amino acids. Germline V gives CDR1 MGHRA, CDR2 YSYEKL. Trimming stripped 5 bases from V and 1 base from J, with 9 bases between. In TCRdb, the RT-PCR reads were re-called with MiXCR into one record per CDR3 protein. The table lists roughly 940,000 distinct CDR3 sequences, about 20% of them singletons. The sample taken for sequencing was blood, either unsorted or a sorted T cell fraction (not recorded which). The clonotype originates from a human donor who was either an allogeneic HSCT recipient or a stem cell or donor lymphocyte infusion donor (not recorded which). It is not recorded whose cells these are; they may come from a transplant donor. This sequence joins TRBV4-1 and TRBJ2-6, with D maybe TRBD2 (5 bases). CDR3 protein: CASSTGSSGANVLTF. In DNA, the CDR3 is TGCGCCAGCAGCACGGGGTCATCTGGGGCCAACGTCCTGACTTTC.